This TCR beta chain was documented in a study of T cells in Graves' hyperthyroidism and ophthalmopathy (dated by TCRdb to between 2018 and 2020). As for the study more broadly: Peripheral blood samples were taken at initial diagnosis, before any treatment was given. To identify TCR V-J signatures that set the groups apart, the researchers used a discovery cohort of 100 or so patients, made up of 40 to 45 with Graves' ophthalmopathy and about 55 with stable Graves' hyperthyroidism. In six Graves' hyperthyroidism patients, the study also compared T-cell repertoires from thyroid tissue with T-cell repertoires from blood. Following sampling, methimazole starting at 30 mg daily was given to hyperthyroidism patients, and high-dose intravenous methylprednisolone was given to ophthalmopathy patients. Whether ophthalmopathy could be predicted prospectively was tested in an independent validation cohort made up of under 20 hyperthyroidism patients plus 17 patients who later progressed to ophthalmopathy. According to the paper, TCR Vbeta CDR3 sequencing was carried out on roughly 130 peripheral blood samples, which came from more than 40 ophthalmopathy, around 74 hyperthyroidism and approximately 17 progressor patients. The approximately 100 discovery patients were randomly divided into training and test sets at a 7:3 ratio. Here is what the overall study found, with its caveats: Blood samples also contained most of the expanded thyroid clonotypes (frequency above 0.001), which suggests that blood repertoires may reflect thyroid immune responses. During validation, the model predicted progression to ophthalmopathy a median of about 6.3 months ahead of onset, with approximately 71% sensitivity and about 72% specificity. Ophthalmopathy was separated from stable hyperthyroidism by a 13 V-J signature model, with roughly 88% sensitivity and just over 81% specificity obtained in cross-validation and 80%/75% obtained in testing. Sample size was not statistically predetermined, and investigators were not blinded to group allocation.

Stable Graves' hyperthyroidism was defined as no progression to ophthalmopathy during 18 months of follow-up. The hyperthyroidism patients were between 18 and 65 years old and newly diagnosed, with a disease duration of less than 2 months. The study excluded patients with uncontrolled infections, other autoimmune diseases, pregnancy or lactation. Diagnoses were established on the basis of clinical symptoms, serum thyroxine and TRAb, thyroid ultrasound, and orbital computed tomography. PBMCs were isolated from 7.5 to 10 ml of fresh peripheral blood by Ficoll-Paque density gradient centrifugation. Total RNA was extracted with Trizol reagent, and quality was checked on an Agilent 2100 Bioanalyzer. The TCR beta CDR3 regions were amplified from RNA transcripts. For the first round of RT-PCR on the TCR CDR3, the HTBI primer set was used together with the Qiagen OneStep RT-PCR kit. Libraries were constructed in a second round of multiplex PCR, after which size selection and purification were carried out. Paired-end sequencing of the libraries was performed with 100 bp reads on an Illumina HiSeq2000. Under the source paper's analysis protocol: SOAPnuke was used to process the raw data, with reads discarded if the reads contained adapters or uncalled bases, had a mean Phred below 15, or lacked an exact constant-primer or identifier match. COPE v1.2.5 was used to merge high-quality paired reads, and clonotypes were defined as unique nucleotide sequences. Clonotypes were aligned to IMGT TRBV, TRBD and TRBJ reference segments using MiTCR v1.1. The analysis included only V-J combinations with a frequency above 0.0001, which together covered around 99% of the repertoires. The TCS score was defined as F50 (clonal expansion) divided by E x V (chaos), with BLOSUM62-based TCRdist calculated between CDR3 peptides within each V-J. Welch's t-statistics and random forest reduced around 550 V-J features to roughly 13, which were used in a naive Bayes classifier (R e1071). TCRdb ran its own pipeline on the public reads, namely fastp trimming at Q25 and MiXCR clone calling, and kept in-frame beta chains. Each CDR3 protein gets just one entry, which takes the most common genes and DNA from the rows behind it. The V and J calls were not made by the authors but by TCRdb's processing. This sample has a few hundred thousand distinct CDR3 sequences in its table, and less than 25% of those were observed once. Approximately 25% of the sample rests with the top ten.

This clonotype was observed at least ten times. There is no known antigen for this receptor. The input lacks base qualities; no much larger clone sits a single base away. Input material: blood. This clonotype was sampled from a man younger than 30 with Graves' hyperthyroidism.

The CDR3 corresponds to CASSSPTGGTEAFF. The sequence in DNA is TGCGCCAGCAGCTCCCCAACCGGCGGCACTGAAGCTTTCTTT. The chain is made from TRBV4-1 and TRBJ1-1; no D gene can be assigned with confidence. V loses 5 bases of germline sequence and J loses 4 bases, and the interval between the two ends is 14 bases. The CDR3, cysteine through phenylalanine, is 14 amino acids long. The sequence is cut down to CDR3 DNA, 42 bases in frame from base 1. As encoded in the germline V gene, CDR1 is MGHRA while CDR2 is YSYEKL.